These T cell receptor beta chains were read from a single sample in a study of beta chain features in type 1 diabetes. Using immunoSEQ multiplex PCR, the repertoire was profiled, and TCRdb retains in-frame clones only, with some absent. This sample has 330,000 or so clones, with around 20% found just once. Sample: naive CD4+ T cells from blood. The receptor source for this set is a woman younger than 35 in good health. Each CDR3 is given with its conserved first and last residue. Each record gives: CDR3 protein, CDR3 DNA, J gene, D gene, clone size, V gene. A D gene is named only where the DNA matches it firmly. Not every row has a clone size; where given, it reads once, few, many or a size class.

CDR3 protein: CASSLAGGTNEKLFF
CDR3 DNA: TGCGCCAGCAGCTTGGCCGGGGGTACTAATGAAAAACTGTTTTTT
J gene: TRBJ1-4
D gene: .
clone size: .
V gene: TRBV5-1

CDR3 protein: CAGGAVRVEQYF
CDR3 DNA: TGTGCCGGAGGGGCTGTACGGGTAGAGCAGTACTTC
J gene: TRBJ2-7
D gene: .
clone size: few
V gene: TRBV2

CDR3 protein: CASSSYRVPYEQYF
CDR3 DNA: TGCGCCAGCAGCTCCTACAGGGTCCCCTACGAGCAGTACTTC
J gene: TRBJ2-7
D gene: .
clone size: .
V gene: TRBV5-1

CDR3 protein: CASRRLGGEDYEQYF
CDR3 DNA: TGTGCCAGCAGACGCCTAGGTGGTGAGGACTACGAGCAGTACTTC
J gene: TRBJ2-7
D gene: .
clone size: few
V gene: TRBV25-1

CDR3 protein: CASSPGQGRETQYF
CDR3 DNA: TGTGCCAGCAGTCCAGGACAGGGCAGAGAGACCCAGTACTTC
J gene: TRBJ2-5
D gene: TRBD1
clone size: few
V gene: TRBV27

CDR3 protein: CASVQGQNYGYTF
CDR3 DNA: TGTGCCAGCGTCCAAGGACAGAACTATGGCTACACCTTC
J gene: TRBJ1-2
D gene: .
clone size: few
V gene: TRBV2

CDR3 protein: CSVRQGDTEAFF
CDR3 DNA: TGCAGCGTAAGGCAGGGGGACACTGAAGCTTTCTTT
J gene: TRBJ1-1
D gene: TRBD1
clone size: few
V gene: TRBV29-1

CDR3 protein: CATRTLKRSEAFF
CDR3 DNA: TGTGCCACCAGAACTCTTAAAAGGAGTGAAGCTTTCTTT
J gene: TRBJ1-1
D gene: .
clone size: .
V gene: TRBV15

CDR3 protein: CATSRNRGGITEAFF
CDR3 DNA: TGTGCCACCAGCAGAAATCGTGGAGGAATCACTGAAGCTTTCTTT
J gene: TRBJ1-1
D gene: .
clone size: .
V gene: TRBV15

CDR3 protein: CAWIAPDRNSPLHF
CDR3 DNA: TGTGCCTGGATCGCTCCGGACAGAAATTCACCCCTCCACTTT
J gene: TRBJ1-6
D gene: .
clone size: .
V gene: TRBV30

CDR3 protein: CASSVSGGNTDTQYF
CDR3 DNA: TGTGCCAGCAGCGTTTCGGGAGGGAACACAGATACGCAGTATTTT
J gene: TRBJ2-3
D gene: TRBD2
clone size: few
V gene: TRBV9

CDR3 protein: CASSKRDINTDTQYF
CDR3 DNA: TGTGCCAGCAGTAAACGGGACATCAACACAGATACGCAGTATTTT
J gene: TRBJ2-3
D gene: .
clone size: few
V gene: TRBV6-1

CDR3 protein: CASSRAGGRNEQFF
CDR3 DNA: TGTGCCAGTAGTAGAGCGGGGGGTCGCAATGAGCAGTTCTTC
J gene: TRBJ2-1
D gene: TRBD2
clone size: few
V gene: TRBV19

CDR3 protein: CASKDRGNQPQHF
CDR3 DNA: TGTGCCAGTAAAGACAGGGGTAATCAGCCCCAGCATTTT
J gene: TRBJ1-5
D gene: TRBD1
clone size: few
V gene: TRBV19

CDR3 protein: CASSQAGTFKPSGANVLTF
CDR3 DNA: TGTGCCAGCAGCCAAGCCGGGACATTCAAACCCTCTGGGGCCAACGTCCTGACTTTC
J gene: TRBJ2-6
D gene: .
clone size: few
V gene: TRBV4-2

CDR3 protein: CASSQQGQTQYF
CDR3 DNA: TGTGCCAGCTCACAACAGGGTCAGACCCAGTACTTC
J gene: TRBJ2-5
D gene: .
clone size: .
V gene: TRBV18

CDR3 protein: CASSQLDGVFYEQYF
CDR3 DNA: TGTGCCAGCAGCCAGTTAGATGGAGTTTTTTACGAGCAGTACTTC
J gene: TRBJ2-7
D gene: .
clone size: few
V gene: TRBV11-2

CDR3 protein: CASTKRGMNTEAFF
CDR3 DNA: TGTGCCAGTACAAAGCGGGGGATGAACACTGAAGCTTTCTTT
J gene: TRBJ1-1
D gene: .
clone size: few
V gene: TRBV19

CDR3 protein: CASSLASGGGPETQYF
CDR3 DNA: TGCGCCAGCAGCTTGGCTAGCGGAGGGGGTCCAGAGACCCAGTACTTC
J gene: TRBJ2-5
D gene: .
clone size: .
V gene: TRBV5-1

CDR3 protein: CASSLGGEDTGELFF
CDR3 DNA: TGTGCCAGCAGCTTAGGAGGGGAGGACACCGGGGAGCTGTTTTTT
J gene: TRBJ2-2
D gene: .
clone size: .
V gene: TRBV25-1